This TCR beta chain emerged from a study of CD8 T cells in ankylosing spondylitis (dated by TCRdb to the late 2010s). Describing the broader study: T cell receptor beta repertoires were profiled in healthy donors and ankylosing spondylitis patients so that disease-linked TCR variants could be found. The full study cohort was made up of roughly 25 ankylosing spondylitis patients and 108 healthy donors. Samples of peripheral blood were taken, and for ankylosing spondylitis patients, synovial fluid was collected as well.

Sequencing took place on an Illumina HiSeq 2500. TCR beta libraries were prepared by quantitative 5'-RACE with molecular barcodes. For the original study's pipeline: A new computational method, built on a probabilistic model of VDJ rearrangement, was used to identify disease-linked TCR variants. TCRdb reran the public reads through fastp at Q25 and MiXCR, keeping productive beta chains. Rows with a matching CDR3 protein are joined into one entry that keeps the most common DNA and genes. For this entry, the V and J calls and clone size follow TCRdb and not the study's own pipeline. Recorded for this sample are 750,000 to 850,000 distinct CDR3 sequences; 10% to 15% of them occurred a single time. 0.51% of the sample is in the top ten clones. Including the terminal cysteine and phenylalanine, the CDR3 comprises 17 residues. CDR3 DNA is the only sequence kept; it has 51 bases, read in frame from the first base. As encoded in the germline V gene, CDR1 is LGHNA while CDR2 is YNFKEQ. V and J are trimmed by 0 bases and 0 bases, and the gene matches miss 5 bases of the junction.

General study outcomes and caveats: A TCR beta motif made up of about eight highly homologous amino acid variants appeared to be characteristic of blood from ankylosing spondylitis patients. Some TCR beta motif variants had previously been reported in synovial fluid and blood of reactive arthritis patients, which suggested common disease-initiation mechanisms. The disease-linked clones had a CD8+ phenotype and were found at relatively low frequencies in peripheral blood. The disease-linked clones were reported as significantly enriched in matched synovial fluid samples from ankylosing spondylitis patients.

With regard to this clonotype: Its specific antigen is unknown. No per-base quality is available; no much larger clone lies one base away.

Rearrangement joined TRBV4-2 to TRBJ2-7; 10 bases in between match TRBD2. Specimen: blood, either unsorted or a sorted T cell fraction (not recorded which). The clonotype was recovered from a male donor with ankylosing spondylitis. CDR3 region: CASSQDPSGGYSYEQYF. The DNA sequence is TGTGCCAGCAGCCAAGATCCTAGCGGGGGCTACTCCTACGAGCAGTACTTC.